This TCR beta chain was sequenced during a study of blood T cell repertoires in COVID-19. Across the study: T cells, B-cell-depleted T cells, or PBMCs supplied cDNA or gDNA.

This clone was picked up one time. This same CDR3 is encoded by further DNA sequences in the sample. From germline, CDR1 is MNHEY and CDR2 SMNVEV (reference sequence). Trimming shortened V by 0 bases and J by 0 bases, and 3 bases separated the two germline ends. The CDR3 spans 15 residues. Only in-frame clones appear in the TCRdb table, and some are missing; sequencing was by immunoSEQ multiplex PCR. The sample carries hundreds of thousands of clones, about 90% recorded once. The TCR comes from a middle-aged woman who had recovered from COVID-19. The genes are TRBV27 and TRBJ1-6, with D unresolved. The sequenced sample consisted of peripheral blood. Here the CDR3 reads CASSLSSSYNSPLHF. In DNA form, the CDR3 reads TGTGCCAGCAGTTTATCGAGCTCCTATAATTCACCCCTCCACTTT.